This T cell receptor (beta chain) was captured in a study of regulatory T cells in long-lasting Graves disease. About the research overall: Graves' patients, diagnosed recently, had received antithyroid drugs under 3 months.

CDR1 KGHSH and CDR2 LQKENI come from the germline V gene. The CDR3 spans 14 residues. V lost 2 bases to trimming and J lost 2 bases, with 9 bases between them. At least ten counts were recorded for this clonotype. Time point in this sample: newly diagnosed GD, antithyroid drugs for less than 3 months. The TCR library was made from RNA that had been extracted from PBMCs in TRIzol. Arm-PCR of CDR3 regions with iRepertoire HTBI primers generated TCR beta libraries. MiXCR was run by TCRdb on the multiplex PCR reads, yielding one entry per CDR3 protein. The table records about 610,000 distinct CDR3 sequences, 15% to 20% of them present only once. This sample was also put to use in a study of T cells in Graves' hyperthyroidism and ophthalmopathy. This second study notes: Diagnoses were established using clinical symptoms, serum thyroxine and TRAb, thyroid ultrasound and orbital computed tomography.

The chain recombines TRBV18 with TRBJ2-5; the D is unclear. Sequenced material: peripheral blood mononuclear cells (PBMCs), taken at new diagnosis, from a patient treated with antithyroid drugs. The TCR comes from a man aged 18-30 years with Graves disease. The CDR3 spells CASSPVTEQETQYF. In DNA, the CDR3 is TGTGCCAGCTCACCAGTAACAGAGCAAGAGACCCAGTACTTC.